A single sample gave rise to the 24 T cell receptor beta chains below, sequenced in a study of brain T cells in children with intractable seizures (dated by TCRdb to 2020 to 2022). The method behind the library was the immunoSEQ multiplex PCR assay. This is the immuneACCESS table as TCRdb keeps it, with only in-frame sequences that have V and J called. A part of the clones is gone; compared with another copy, unresolved V genes explain less than half, and the rest is unexplained. The sample data list some 62,000 clones, and approximately 94% of these were observed just once. The ten largest clones capture 0.38% of the sample. What the time point label conveys for this sample: resected brain tissue, or blood drawn just prior to surgery. Sequences were derived from peripheral blood, sampled at surgery. These receptors originate from a boy under three years old with focal cortical dysplasia and intractable seizures.

This chain links TRBV7-2 with TRBJ2-5; the D call may be TRBD1 or TRBD2 (5 bases each). CDR1 is SGHTA, CDR2 FQGNSA, per germline. The CDR3 spans 14 residues. V lost 2 bases and J 0 bases, leaving 7 bases between the germline ends. The CDR3 DNA reads as TGTGCCAGCAGCTTACTGGGGGACCAAGAGACCCAGTACTTC. Protein sequence: CASSLLGDQETQYF.

This clone was observed a single time. V usage is TRBV4-2 and J usage is TRBJ1-5; 7 nucleotides line up with TRBD1. V gave up 1 base and J gave up 6 bases; unmatched junction bases: 3. CDR3 length: 14 residues. The germline V gene encodes CDR1 LGHNA and CDR2 YNFKEQ. The CDR3 bases are TGTGCCAGCAGCCAAGGACAGGGCAGTCAGCCCCAGCATTTT. Amino acids: CASSQGQGSQPQHF.

This chain links TRBV10-3 with TRBJ1-2, with D perhaps TRBD1 (6 bases). With 6 bases removed from V and 3 bases from J, the gap between germline ends came to 11 bases. Germline CDR1 ENHRY, CDR2 SYGVKD. The CDR3 spans 13 residues. In DNA form, the CDR3 reads TGTGCCATCAGCGCGGACAGCGACTATGGCTACACCTTC. This translates into CAISADSDYGYTF.

CDR3 in DNA: TGCGCCAGCAGCCTAGGGACTAGCGGGCCAGTCATGGGCACCGGGGAGCTGTTTTTT. Translating gives CASSLGTSGPVMGTGELFF. V and J are TRBV4-1 and TRBJ2-2; 12 positions agree with TRBD2. This CDR3 has 19 amino acids. Germline CDR1 reads MGHRA; CDR2 reads YSYEKL. J lost 4 bases, V lost 4 bases, and 13 bases had no gene match.

The count of this clone is one. This chain links TRBV4-1 with TRBJ2-6; D not resolved. The CDR3 is made up of 16 amino acids. The germline CDR1 and CDR2 sequences are MGHRA and YSYEKL. Trimming left V 1 base short and J 3 bases short, with 10 bases between. In DNA form, the CDR3 reads TGCGCCAGCAGCCAAGGTGTCCTGGGTGGGGCCAACGTCCTGACTTTC. Amino acid sequence: CASSQGVLGGANVLTF.

The CDR3 DNA sequence: TGTGCTAGTGGTCCCTCAGGGGACACCTACGAGCAGTACTTC. Translation gives CASGPSGDTYEQYF. This chain links TRBV12-5 with TRBJ2-7, with a weak D call TRBD1 (6 bases). Germline V lookup: CDR1 LGHNT, CDR2 FRNRAP. The CDR3 sequence is 14 residues long. Trimming took 5 bases from V and 2 from J, leaving 13 bases between them.

V is TRBV6-5 and J is TRBJ2-7; D is possibly TRBD2 (6 bases). Germline CDR1 and CDR2: MNHEY and SVGAGI. V shed 7 bases and J shed 3 bases, with 13 bases lying between them. The length of the CDR3 is 13 residues. The CDR3 DNA reads as TGTGCCAGCACTAGGGGCGGGGACTACGAGCAGTACTTC. Its protein product is CASTRGGDYEQYF.

The chain recombines TRBV7-9 with TRBJ2-2; 11 bases are shared with TRBD2. Germline CDR1 reads SEHNR; CDR2 reads FQNEAQ (reference sequence). J was trimmed by 6 bases and V by 6 bases; bases with no gene match: 12. The CDR3 totals 17 residues. CDR3 region: CASSSVRLAGGSGELFF. Here the CDR3 DNA reads TGTGCCAGCAGTTCTGTACGTCTAGCGGGGGGATCCGGGGAGCTGTTTTTT.

Here the CDR3 DNA reads TGTGCCAGCAGTTACTCGCAGGGAGGCTACACCTTC. This gives the protein CASSYSQGGYTF. The chain recombines TRBV6-5 with TRBJ1-2; possibly TRBD1 for D (5 bases). CDR1 and CDR2 from the germline V gene are MNHEY and SVGAGI. The CDR3 is 12 residues long. Trimming pared 0 bases from V and 8 bases from J, leaving 7 bases between.

V usage is TRBV10-3 and J usage is TRBJ1-3; 9 bases line up with TRBD1. There are 17 residues in the CDR3. CDR1 is ENHRY, CDR2 SYGVKD, per germline. V trimming: 2 bases; J trimming: 0 bases; junction bases outside the gene matches: 5. CDR3 bases: TGTGCCATCAGTGAGAGGGGACAGGGCCCCTCTGGAAACACCATATATTTT. Translation gives CAISERGQGPSGNTIYF.

The chain carries TRBV18 and TRBJ1-1, with unresolved D. The length of the CDR3 is 16 residues. Germline lookup yields CDR1 KGHSH and CDR2 LQKENI. V lost 5 bases and J lost 4, with 20 bases in between. The CDR3 DNA is TGTGCCAGCTCATTCATCCCCAACCTCCGGGGCACTGAAGCTTTCTTT. Translated, it gives CASSFIPNLRGTEAFF.

This clone was counted a single time. Its ends do not fully match the called genes, so a read error is possible. The chain recombines TRBV6-5 with TRBJ1-6; weak D call: TRBD1 (6 bases). From germline, CDR1 is MNHEY and CDR2 SVGAGI. The CDR3 is 15 amino acids. CDR3 nucleotides: TGTGCCAGCAGTATCGACAGGCCCCGGTCCGAAGTTTCTAACTTT. Its translation: CASSIDRPRSEVSNF.

Only one count was recorded for this clone. This chain joins TRBV6-5 and TRBJ2-2; TRBD1 matches at 7 bases. Germline V gene data show CDR1 as MNHEY and CDR2 as SVGAGI. Germline trimming cut 6 bases from V and 4 bases from J; bases unmatched to any gene: 2. The CDR3 is made up of 13 amino acids. The CDR3 region is CASSRQGTGELFF. The CDR3 region has the DNA TGTGCCAGCAGCCGACAGGGCACCGGGGAGCTGTTTTTT.

As for this clone: Other DNA sequences in the same sample also yield this CDR3. The chain uses TRBV7-9 and TRBJ1-2; a possible D gene is TRBD1 (5 bases). Between the trimmed V and J ends, which lost 5 bases and 3 bases, there was a span of 10 bases. Germline V gene sequence: CDR1 SEHNR, CDR2 FQNEAQ (reference sequence). This CDR3 spans 13 amino acids. The CDR3 loop is CASSPTGDYGYTF. CDR3 DNA: TGTGCCAGCAGCCCTACAGGAGACTATGGCTACACCTTC.

This rearrangement joins TRBV7-9 to TRBJ2-1; 13 bases line up with TRBD2. CDR1 is SEHNR and CDR2 is FQNEAQ in the germline V gene (reference sequence). The CDR3 runs to 18 residues. J lost 5 bases, V lost 5 bases, and 12 bases had no gene match. Here the CDR3 DNA reads TGTGCCAGCAGCCCAAAGATCCCCGGACTAGCGGGAGACAATGAGCAGTTCTTC. This encodes CASSPKIPGLAGDNEQFF.

A single count supports this clone. The V call is TRBV4-3, the J call TRBJ2-7, with D tentatively TRBD1 or TRBD2 (5 bases each). Per germline, CDR1 LGHNA and CDR2 YSLEER. Trimming removed 0 bases from V and 2 bases from J, with 20 bases in between. The CDR3 runs to 18 residues. The CDR3: CASSQEAPPRDGPYEQYF. The CDR3 DNA follows: TGCGCCAGCAGCCAAGAAGCGCCACCCCGGGACGGTCCCTACGAGCAGTACTTC.

Note on this clone: The same CDR3 arises from other DNA sequences in this sample as well. The V call is TRBV20-1, the J call TRBJ2-3; D not certain. The germline V and J ends were trimmed by 5 bases and 2 bases, with 2 bases remaining between them. The CDR3 has 10 amino acids. CDR1 is DFQATT, CDR2 SNEGSKA, per germline (reference sequence). In DNA form, the CDR3 reads TGCAGTGCTTCCACAGATACGCAGTATTTT. This codes for CSASTDTQYF.

The chain has TRBV15 and TRBJ2-1; TRBD2 matches 8 bases. The CDR3 loop spans 16 amino acids. Germline V CDR1 and CDR2: LNHNV, YYDKDF (reference sequence). J lost 3 bases, V lost 4 bases, and 8 bases had no gene match. The CDR3 is CATSIKRESNYNEQFF. The CDR3 region has the DNA TGTGCCACCAGCATTAAGCGGGAGTCCAACTACAATGAGCAGTTCTTC.

The genes are TRBV5-1 and TRBJ2-2; 13 positions match TRBD2. The germline CDR1 and CDR2 sequences are SGHRS and YFSETQ. The V segment lost 4 bases and the J segment 6 bases; nucleotides outside the gene matches: 3. The CDR3 has 15 amino acids. The CDR3 nucleotides are TGCGCCAGCAGCCCGGGACTAGCGGGGCCCGGGGAGCTGTTTTTT. Protein sequence: CASSPGLAGPGELFF.

CDR3 in amino acids: CASSEVFGTGGYEQYF. CDR3 in DNA: TGTGCCAGCAGTGAAGTTTTTGGGACAGGGGGCTACGAGCAGTACTTC. V and J are TRBV6-1 and TRBJ2-7, with 11 bases identical to TRBD1. Unmatched junction bases numbered 5, after V lost 1 base and J lost 3 bases. Per germline, CDR1 MNHNS and CDR2 SASEGT. This CDR3 has 16 residues.

The chain couples TRBV12-3 or TRBV12-4 to TRBJ1-2; D is undetermined. The CDR3 runs 13 residues. V lost 4 bases and J 2 bases, leaving 8 bases between the germline ends. Here the CDR3 DNA reads TGTGCCAGCAGTTCGTCCGGGAACTATGGCTACACCTTC. Residues: CASSSSGNYGYTF.

V usage is TRBV19 and J usage is TRBJ1-1, with D unresolved. The CDR3 is made up of 13 amino acids. V lost 4 bases and J lost 3, with 9 bases in between. Germline lookup yields CDR1 LNHDA and CDR2 SQIVND (reference sequence). This chain's CDR3 is CASSTTSDTEAFF. The CDR3 DNA sequence: TGTGCCAGTAGTACCACTAGCGACACTGAAGCTTTCTTT.

V gene TRBV19 combines with J gene TRBJ2-6, with D unresolved. The ends were cut back, 7 bases at V and 4 bases at J, with 14 bases in the middle. Germline values: CDR1 LNHDA, CDR2 SQIVND (reference sequence). The CDR3 is 15 amino acids. CDR3 residues: CASTNLGFGANVLTF. The CDR3 DNA reads TGTGCCAGTACCAACCTCGGGTTCGGGGCCAACGTCCTGACTTTC. The whole variable domain, filled in from reference TRBV19 and TRBJ2-6, reads DGGITQSPKYLFRKEGQNVTLSCEQNLNHDAMYWYRQDPGQGLRLIYYSQIVNDFQKGDIAEGYSVSREKKESFPLTVTSAQKNPTAFYLCASTNLGFGANVLTFGAGSRLTVL.

V and J are TRBV11-2 and TRBJ2-2; 12 nucleotides line up with TRBD2. The V gene end was trimmed by 6 bases and the J gene end by 4 bases; junction bases not matched to a gene: 9. Germline CDR1 SGHAT, CDR2 FQNNGV. The CDR3 consists of 17 residues. The CDR3 sequence is CASRLTSGSSFTGELFF. The CDR3, as DNA: TGTGCCAGCAGACTGACTAGCGGGAGTTCTTTCACCGGGGAGCTGTTTTTT.